These 5 T cell receptor beta chains came from one sample sequenced in a study of shared clonotypes between healthy human individuals (dated by TCRdb to the early 2020s). The method behind the library was the immunoSEQ multiplex PCR assay. This immuneACCESS table, as held by TCRdb, lists in-frame sequences with V and J called but not all clones. Of the missing ones, under half trace to an unresolved V gene in checked studies; the others have no known cause. Within this sample are some 240,000 clones, with under 80% of them counted one time only. 11% of the sample rests with the top ten. The material sequenced was memory CD4+ T cells sorted from blood. This specimen's cell subset or site label, per the study, means: CD45RA-negative fraction. These receptors all come from a man aged 25 to 40 in good health.

The V gene is TRBV7-2, the J gene TRBJ2-1, with TRBD2 as a possible D gene (5 bases). The CDR3 consists of 15 residues. Germline values: CDR1 SGHTA, CDR2 FQGNSA. V gave up 5 bases and J gave up 5 bases, with 16 bases separating them. The CDR3 bases are TGTGCCAGCAGCCCGGGCGGTCTAGCTGACAATGAGCAGTTCTTC. Its protein is CASSPGGLADNEQFF.

The gene calls are TRBV7-2 and TRBJ2-2; D unresolved. The CDR3 loop spans 15 amino acids. Per germline, CDR1 SGHTA and CDR2 FQGNSA. V shed 3 bases and J shed 2 bases, with 10 bases lying between them. The CDR3 loop is CASSFGSSNTGELFF. In nucleotides, the CDR3 is TGTGCCAGCAGCTTCGGCAGTAGTAACACCGGGGAGCTGTTTTTT.

This clone was seen a handful of times. The chain has TRBV4-3 and TRBJ2-7; D call uncertain. The CDR3 consists of 14 residues. Trimming pared 0 bases from V and 7 bases from J, leaving 13 bases between. CDR1 is LGHNA and CDR2 is YSLEER in the germline V gene. DNA of the CDR3: TGCGCCAGCAGCCAAGAACCATCCGTCGGAGAGCAGTACTTC. This encodes CASSQEPSVGEQYF.

V usage is TRBV4-1 and J usage is TRBJ2-7; D possibly corresponds to TRBD2 (5 bases). The CDR3 length is 15 residues. Trimming took off 0 bases at V and 2 bases at J, with 11 bases between the two ends. Germline values: CDR1 MGHRA, CDR2 YSYEKL. The CDR3 nucleotides are TGCGCCAGCAGCCAAGACCTAGCCCCTCCCTACGAGCAGTACTTC. It is translated as CASSQDLAPPYEQYF.

About this clone itself: The same CDR3 arises from other DNA sequences in this sample as well. The chain is built from TRBV6-1 and TRBJ2-5; 12 bases align to TRBD2. V was clipped by 8 bases and J by 4 bases; unmatched bases: 5. The V gene's germline CDR1 is MNHNS and CDR2 SASEGT. The CDR3 is made up of 14 amino acids. CDR3 sequence reads: CASGGGLAGETQYF. CDR3 nucleotides: TGTGCCAGCGGGGGGGGACTAGCGGGAGAGACCCAGTACTTC.